The 7 T cell receptor beta chains given below trace back to one sample, sequenced in a study of cytomegalovirus exposure and HLA in healthy donors. Produced via immunoSEQ multiplex PCR; TCRdb's table is partial and in-frame only. The repertoire holds tens of thousands of clones, with roughly 88% as singletons. Material for sequencing was PBMCs. The source is a man younger than 40 in good health and CMV-seronegative.

The V call is TRBV4-1, the J call TRBJ1-2; 10 bases align to TRBD1. The CDR3 totals 16 residues. Germline V gene sequence: CDR1 MGHRA, CDR2 YSYEKL. After removal of 0 bases from V and 5 bases from J, the junction contained 6 bases not matched to a gene. CDR3 DNA sequence: TGCGCCAGCAGCCAAGAAGGGACAGGGGCCAAATATGGCTACACCTTC. Translation gives CASSQEGTGAKYGYTF.

The rearrangement links TRBV19 to TRBJ1-2, with TRBD1 identical over 7 bases. The CDR3 sequence is 16 residues long. Germline-derived CDR1 and CDR2 are LNHDA and SQIVND (reference sequence). V was pared by 3 bases and J by 7 bases, with 14 bases of the junction left unmatched. The CDR3 DNA reads TGTGCCAGTAGTATCTTTTCGGCCCAGGGGGTCGGTGGCTACACCTTC. It codes for CASSIFSAQGVGGYTF.

The J gene is TRBJ2-5, the V gene TRBV28; D might be TRBD2 (6 bases). The V and J ends lost 6 bases and 11 bases respectively, with 16 bases between them. The germline CDR1 and CDR2 sequences are MDHEN and SYDVKM. CDR3 size: 12 residues. As DNA, the CDR3 is TGTGCCAGCAGCCTGCCTCTAGCGAAACAGTACTTC. Its translation: CASSLPLAKQYF.

J is TRBJ2-5 and V is TRBV5-1, with TRBD2 as a possible D gene (7 bases). The CDR3 is made up of 14 amino acids. V was pared by 4 bases and J by 5 bases, with 15 bases between. Per germline, CDR1 SGHRS and CDR2 YFSETQ. Here the CDR3 DNA reads TGCGCCAGCAGCCCCCCGGGGGGCGGTGAGACCCAGTACTTC. Protein sequence: CASSPPGGGETQYF.

V is TRBV15 and J is TRBJ2-4; perhaps TRBD1 as D (6 bases). CDR1 and CDR2 from the germline V gene are LNHNV and YYDKDF (reference sequence). Trimming took 0 bases from V and 7 from J, leaving 7 bases between them. CDR3 length equals 13 residues. For the CDR3, the DNA is TGTGCCACCAGCAGAGATCAGGGGAACATTCAGTACTTC. Its translation is CATSRDQGNIQYF.

This clone came up a few times. The chain links TRBV6-4 to TRBJ2-1; TRBD2 matches at 11 bases. The CDR3 covers 15 residues. Germline loops: CDR1 MRHNA, CDR2 SNTAGT. The V gene end was trimmed by 3 bases and the J gene end by 9 bases; junction bases not matched to a gene: 7. The CDR3 DNA follows: TGTGCCAGCAGTGAGAAGACTAGCGGGAACATTGAGCAGTTCTTC. Encoded protein: CASSEKTSGNIEQFF.

J is TRBJ2-1 and V is TRBV30; TRBD2 matches 7 bases. The CDR3 consists of 15 residues. Germline V lookup: CDR1 GTSNPN, CDR2 SVGIG (reference sequence). Trimming cost V 6 bases and J 5 bases; bases outside gene matches: 13. For the CDR3, the DNA is TGTGCCTGCCAACGAGGGAGGGGTGGCCACAATGAGCAGTTCTTC. Protein sequence: CACQRGRGGHNEQFF.